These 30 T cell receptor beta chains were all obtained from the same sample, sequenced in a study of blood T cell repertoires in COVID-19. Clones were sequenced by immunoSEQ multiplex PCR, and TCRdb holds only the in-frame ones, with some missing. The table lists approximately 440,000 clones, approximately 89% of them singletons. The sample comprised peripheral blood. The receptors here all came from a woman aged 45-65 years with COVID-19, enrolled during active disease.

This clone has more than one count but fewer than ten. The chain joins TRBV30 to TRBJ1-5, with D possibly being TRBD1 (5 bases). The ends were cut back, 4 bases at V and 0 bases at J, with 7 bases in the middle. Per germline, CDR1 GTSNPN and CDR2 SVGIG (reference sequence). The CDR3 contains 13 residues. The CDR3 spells CAWTQGSNQPQHF. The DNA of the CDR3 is TGTGCCTGGACCCAGGGTAGCAATCAGCCCCAGCATTTT.

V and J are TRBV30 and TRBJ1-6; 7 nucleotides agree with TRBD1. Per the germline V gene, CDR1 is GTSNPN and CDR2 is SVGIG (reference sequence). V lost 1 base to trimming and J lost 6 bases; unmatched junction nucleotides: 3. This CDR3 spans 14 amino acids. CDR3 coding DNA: TGTGCCTGGAGTGCAGGACAGGCTAATTCACCCCTCCACTTT. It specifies CAWSAGQANSPLHF. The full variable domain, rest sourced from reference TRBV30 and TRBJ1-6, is SQTIHQWPATLVQPVGSPLSLECTVEGTSNPNLYWYRQAAGRGLQLLFYSVGIGQISSEVPQNLSASRPQDRQFILSSKKLLLSDSGFYLCAWSAGQANSPLHFGNGTRLTVT.

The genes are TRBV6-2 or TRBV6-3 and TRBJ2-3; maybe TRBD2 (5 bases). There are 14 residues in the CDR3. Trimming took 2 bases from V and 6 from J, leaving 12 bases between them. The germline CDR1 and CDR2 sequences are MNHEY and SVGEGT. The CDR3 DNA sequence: TGTGCCAGCAGTTACGTGACTACCCGGGATACGCAGTATTTT. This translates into CASSYVTTRDTQYF.

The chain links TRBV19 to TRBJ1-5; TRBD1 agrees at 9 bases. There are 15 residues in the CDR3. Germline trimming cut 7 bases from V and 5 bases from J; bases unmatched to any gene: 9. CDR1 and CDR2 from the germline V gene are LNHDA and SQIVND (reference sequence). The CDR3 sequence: CASIPGQGWDQPQHF. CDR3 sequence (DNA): TGTGCCAGTATCCCGGGACAGGGATGGGATCAGCCCCAGCATTTT.

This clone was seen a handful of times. The CDR3 DNA is TGTGCCAGCAGCTTTAGAAGGACTAGCAAGTTCTTC. It encodes CASSFRRTSKFF. V and J are TRBV11-2 and TRBJ2-1; 8 bases map to TRBD2. This CDR3 is built from 12 residues. The germline V gene has CDR1 SGHAT and CDR2 FQNNGV. V dropped 3 bases and J dropped 14; count of bases not matched to a gene: 6.

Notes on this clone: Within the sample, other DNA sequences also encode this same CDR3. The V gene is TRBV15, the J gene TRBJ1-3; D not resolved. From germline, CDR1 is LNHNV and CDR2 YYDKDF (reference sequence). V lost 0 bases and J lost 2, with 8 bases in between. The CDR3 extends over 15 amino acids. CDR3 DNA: TGTGCCACCAGCAGAGAGGGGAGGCCTGGAAACACCATATATTTT. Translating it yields CATSREGRPGNTIYF.

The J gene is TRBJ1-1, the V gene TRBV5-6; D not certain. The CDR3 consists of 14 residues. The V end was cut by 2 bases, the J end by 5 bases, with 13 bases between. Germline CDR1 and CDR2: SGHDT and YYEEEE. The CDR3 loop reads CASSLGGSRTEAFF. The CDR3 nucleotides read TGTGCCAGCAGCTTAGGCGGCAGTCGGACTGAAGCTTTCTTT.

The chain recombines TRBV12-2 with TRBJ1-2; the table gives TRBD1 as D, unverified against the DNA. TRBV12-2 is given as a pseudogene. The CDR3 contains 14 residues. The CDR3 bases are TGTGCAAGTCGCTTAGAACCAGGGGGTAAGGGCTACACCTTC. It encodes CASRLEPGGKGYTF.

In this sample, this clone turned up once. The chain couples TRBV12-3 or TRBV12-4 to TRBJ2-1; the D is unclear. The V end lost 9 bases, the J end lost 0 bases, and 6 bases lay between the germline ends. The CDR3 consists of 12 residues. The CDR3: CASMSSYNEQFF. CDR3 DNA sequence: TGTGCCAGTATGAGCTCCTACAATGAGCAGTTCTTC.

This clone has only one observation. The CDR3 nucleotides read TGTGCCAGCAGCACCGCCGCAGGGGGTCGGAGAAATGAGCAGTTCTTC. Its translation is CASSTAAGGRRNEQFF. The genes are TRBV7-9 and TRBJ2-1, with 7 bases aligning to TRBD1. The V and J ends lost 5 bases and 7 bases, in that order; junction bases with no gene match: 14. Per germline, CDR1 SEHNR and CDR2 FQNEAQ (reference sequence). CDR3 length equals 16 residues.

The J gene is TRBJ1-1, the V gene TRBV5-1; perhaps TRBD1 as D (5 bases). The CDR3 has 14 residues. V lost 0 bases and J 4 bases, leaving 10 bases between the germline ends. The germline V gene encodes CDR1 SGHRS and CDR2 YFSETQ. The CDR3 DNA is TGCGCCAGCAGCTTGGGCGGGGCCGTCACTGAAGCTTTCTTT. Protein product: CASSLGGAVTEAFF.

The CDR3 DNA reads as TGTGCCAGCAGGGACAGGGTGGGAACTGAAGCTTTCTTT. Protein: CASRDRVGTEAFF. V is TRBV6-5 and J is TRBJ1-1, with TRBD1 identical over 8 bases. Germline CDR1 and CDR2: MNHEY and SVGAGI. Unmatched junction bases numbered 5, after V lost 6 bases and J lost 5 bases. The CDR3 length is 13 residues.

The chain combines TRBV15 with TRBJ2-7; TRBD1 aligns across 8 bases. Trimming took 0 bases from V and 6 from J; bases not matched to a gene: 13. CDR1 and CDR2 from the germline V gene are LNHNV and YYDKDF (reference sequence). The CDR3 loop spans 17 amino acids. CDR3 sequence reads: CATSRDLRQGASGEQYF. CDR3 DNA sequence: TGTGCCACCAGCAGAGACTTGCGGCAGGGGGCTTCCGGCGAGCAGTACTTC.

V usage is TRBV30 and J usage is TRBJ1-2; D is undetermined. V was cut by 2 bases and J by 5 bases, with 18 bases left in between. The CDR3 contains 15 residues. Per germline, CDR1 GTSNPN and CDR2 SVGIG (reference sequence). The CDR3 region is CAWSPPWAVGYGYTF. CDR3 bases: TGTGCCTGGAGTCCCCCGTGGGCAGTTGGGTATGGCTACACCTTC.

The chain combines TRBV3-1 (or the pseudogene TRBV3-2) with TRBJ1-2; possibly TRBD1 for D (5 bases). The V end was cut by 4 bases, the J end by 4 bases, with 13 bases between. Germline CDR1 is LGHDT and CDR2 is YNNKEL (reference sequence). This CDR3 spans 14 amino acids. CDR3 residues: CASSPQGLGYGYTF. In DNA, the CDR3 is TGTGCCAGCAGCCCCCAGGGACTTGGCTATGGCTACACCTTC.

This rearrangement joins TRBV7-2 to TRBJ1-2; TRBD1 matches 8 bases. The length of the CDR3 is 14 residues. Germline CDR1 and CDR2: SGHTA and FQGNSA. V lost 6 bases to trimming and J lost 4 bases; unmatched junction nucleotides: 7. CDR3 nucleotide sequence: TGTGCCAGCAGTTCAGACAGGGGCCCCTATGGCTACACCTTC. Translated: CASSSDRGPYGYTF.

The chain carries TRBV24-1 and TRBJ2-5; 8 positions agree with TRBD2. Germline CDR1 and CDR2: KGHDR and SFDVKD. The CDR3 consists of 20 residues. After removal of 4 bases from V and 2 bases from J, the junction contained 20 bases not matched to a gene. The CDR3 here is CATSDPSLGGPGGIQETQYF. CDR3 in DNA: TGTGCCACCAGTGACCCTTCCCTCGGCGGCCCGGGGGGGATTCAAGAGACCCAGTACTTC.

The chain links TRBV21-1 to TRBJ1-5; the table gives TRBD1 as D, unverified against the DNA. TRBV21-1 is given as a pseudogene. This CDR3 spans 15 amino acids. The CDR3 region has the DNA TGTGCCAGCAGCAAAGGTGGGACAGGCAATCAGCCCCAGCATTTT. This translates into CASSKGGTGNQPQHF.

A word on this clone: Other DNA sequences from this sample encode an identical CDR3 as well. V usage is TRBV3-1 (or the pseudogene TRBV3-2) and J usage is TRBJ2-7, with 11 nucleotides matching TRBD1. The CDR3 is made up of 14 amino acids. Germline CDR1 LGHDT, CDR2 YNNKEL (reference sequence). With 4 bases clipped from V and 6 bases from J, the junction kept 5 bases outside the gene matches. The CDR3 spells CASSPRTGGSEQYF. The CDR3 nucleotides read TGTGCCAGCAGCCCGAGGACAGGGGGCAGCGAGCAGTACTTC.

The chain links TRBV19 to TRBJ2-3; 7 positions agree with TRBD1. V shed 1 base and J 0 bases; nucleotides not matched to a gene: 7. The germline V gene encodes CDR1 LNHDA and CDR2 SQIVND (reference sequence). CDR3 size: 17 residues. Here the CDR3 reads CASSIAGTASSTDTQYF. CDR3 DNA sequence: TGTGCCAGTAGTATAGCCGGGACAGCCTCTAGCACAGATACGCAGTATTTT.

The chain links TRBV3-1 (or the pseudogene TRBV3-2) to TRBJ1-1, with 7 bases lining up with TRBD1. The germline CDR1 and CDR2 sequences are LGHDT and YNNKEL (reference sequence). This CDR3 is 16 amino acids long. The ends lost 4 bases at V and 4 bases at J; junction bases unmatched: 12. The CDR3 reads CASSREGAREATEAFF. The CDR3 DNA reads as TGTGCCAGCAGCCGAGAGGGGGCGCGTGAAGCCACTGAAGCTTTCTTT.

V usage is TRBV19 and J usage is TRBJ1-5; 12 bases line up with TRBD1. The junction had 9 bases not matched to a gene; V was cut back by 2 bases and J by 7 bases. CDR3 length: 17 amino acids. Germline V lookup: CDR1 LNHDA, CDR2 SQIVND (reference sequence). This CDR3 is CASSINSGTGGGQPQHF. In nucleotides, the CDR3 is TGTGCCAGTAGTATAAACTCCGGGACAGGGGGCGGGCAGCCCCAGCATTTT.

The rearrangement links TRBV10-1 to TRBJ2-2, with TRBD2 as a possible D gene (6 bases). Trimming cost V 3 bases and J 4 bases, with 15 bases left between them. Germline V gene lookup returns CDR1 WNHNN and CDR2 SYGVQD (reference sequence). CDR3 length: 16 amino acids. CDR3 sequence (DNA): TGCGCCAGCAGTGAAGACTACCTGGGGGGCACCGGGGAGCTGTTTTTT. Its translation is CASSEDYLGGTGELFF.

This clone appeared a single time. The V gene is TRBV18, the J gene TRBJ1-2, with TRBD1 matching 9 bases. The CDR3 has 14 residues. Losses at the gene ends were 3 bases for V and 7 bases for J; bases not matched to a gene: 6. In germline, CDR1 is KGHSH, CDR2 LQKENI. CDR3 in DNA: TGTGCCAGCTCACCGGGACAGGGTCTCCGTGGCTACACCTTC. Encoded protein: CASSPGQGLRGYTF. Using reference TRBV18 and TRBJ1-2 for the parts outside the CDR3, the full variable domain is NAGVMQNPRHLVRRRGQEARLRCSPMKGHSHVYWYRQLPEEGLKFMVYLQKENIIDESGMPKERFSAEFPKEGPSILRIQQVVRGDSAAYFCASSPGQGLRGYTFGSGTRLTVV.

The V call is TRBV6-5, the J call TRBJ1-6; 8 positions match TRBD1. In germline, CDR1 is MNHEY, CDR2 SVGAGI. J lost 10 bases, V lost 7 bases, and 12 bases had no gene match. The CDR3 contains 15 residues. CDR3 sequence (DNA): TGTGCCAGCATTAAGACAGGGGCCTTTCGGTCACCCCTCCACTTT. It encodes CASIKTGAFRSPLHF.

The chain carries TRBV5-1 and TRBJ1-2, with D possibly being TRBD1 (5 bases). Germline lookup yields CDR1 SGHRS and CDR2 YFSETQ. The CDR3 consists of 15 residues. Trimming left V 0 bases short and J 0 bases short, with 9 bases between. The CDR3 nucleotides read TGCGCCAGCAGCTTGGGCCCGGGGGCTAACTATGGCTACACCTTC. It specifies CASSLGPGANYGYTF.

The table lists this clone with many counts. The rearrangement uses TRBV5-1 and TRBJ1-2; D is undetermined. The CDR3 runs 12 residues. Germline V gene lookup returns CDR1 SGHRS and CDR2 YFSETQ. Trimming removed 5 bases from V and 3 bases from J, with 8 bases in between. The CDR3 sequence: CASRGDDYGYTF. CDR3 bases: TGCGCCAGCAGGGGAGACGACTATGGCTACACCTTC. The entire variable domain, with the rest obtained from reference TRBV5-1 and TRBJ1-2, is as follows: KAGVTQTPRYLIKTRGQQVTLSCSPISGHRSVSWYQQTPGQGLQFLFEYFSETQRNKGNFPGRFSGRQFSNSRSEMNVSTLELGDSALYLCASRGDDYGYTFGSGTRLTVV.

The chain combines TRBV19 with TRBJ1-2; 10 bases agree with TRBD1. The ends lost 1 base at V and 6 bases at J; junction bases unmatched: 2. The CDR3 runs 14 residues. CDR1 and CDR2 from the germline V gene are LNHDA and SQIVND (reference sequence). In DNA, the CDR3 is TGTGCCAGTAGTATAGCCGGGACAGGGGATGGCTACACCTTC. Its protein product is CASSIAGTGDGYTF. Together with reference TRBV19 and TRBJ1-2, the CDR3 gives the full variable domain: DGGITQSPKYLFRKEGQNVTLSCEQNLNHDAMYWYRQDPGQGLRLIYYSQIVNDFQKGDIAEGYSVSREKKESFPLTVTSAQKNPTAFYLCASSIAGTGDGYTFGSGTRLTVV.

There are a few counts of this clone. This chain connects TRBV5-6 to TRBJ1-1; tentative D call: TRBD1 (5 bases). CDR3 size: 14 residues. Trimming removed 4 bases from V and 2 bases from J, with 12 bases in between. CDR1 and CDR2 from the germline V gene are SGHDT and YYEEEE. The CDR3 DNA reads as TGTGCCAGCAGCGTCGGACACATAAACACTGAAGCTTTCTTT. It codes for CASSVGHINTEAFF.

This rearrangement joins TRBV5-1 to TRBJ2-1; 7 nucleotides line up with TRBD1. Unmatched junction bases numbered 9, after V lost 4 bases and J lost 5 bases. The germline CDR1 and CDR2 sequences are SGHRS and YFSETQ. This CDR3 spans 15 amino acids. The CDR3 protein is CASSGPGTVDNEQFF. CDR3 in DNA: TGCGCCAGCAGCGGTCCCGGGACAGTAGACAATGAGCAGTTCTTC.